The following is a TCR beta chain sequence with its context. Other DNA sequences in the same sample also yield this CDR3. This PCR relied on a set of 60 Vbeta primers and 13 Jbeta primers. Method: immunoSEQ multiplex PCR; TCRdb's copy keeps in-frame clones and lacks some. Among some 100,000 clones listed, under 85% were seen once. The data derive from a study of cytomegalovirus exposure and HLA in healthy donors. From germline, CDR1 is MNHEY and CDR2 SVGAGI. V lost 0 bases and J lost 7, with 7 bases in between. There are 12 residues in the CDR3. The source of this sequence is a middle-aged man in good health and CMV-seropositive. The chain is built from TRBV6-5 and TRBJ2-7, with D perhaps matching TRBD1 (6 bases). Sequencing input: PBMCs. In DNA form, the CDR3 reads TGTGCCAGCAGTTACTCTAGGGGGGAGCAGTACTTC. Amino acid sequence: CASSYSRGEQYF.